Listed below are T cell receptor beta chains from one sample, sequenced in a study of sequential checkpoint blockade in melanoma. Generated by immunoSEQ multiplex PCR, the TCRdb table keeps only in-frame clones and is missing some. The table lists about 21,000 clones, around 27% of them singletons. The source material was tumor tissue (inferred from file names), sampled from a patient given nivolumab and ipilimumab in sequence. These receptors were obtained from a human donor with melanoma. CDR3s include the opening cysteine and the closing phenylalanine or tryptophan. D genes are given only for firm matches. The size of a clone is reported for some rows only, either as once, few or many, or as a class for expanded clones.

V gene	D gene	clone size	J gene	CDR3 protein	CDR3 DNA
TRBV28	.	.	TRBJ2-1	CASSSPPDIRQFF	TGTGCCAGCAGTTCCCCACCCGATATCAGGCAGTTCTTC
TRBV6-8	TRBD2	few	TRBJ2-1	CASSYFREGLYLQFF	TGTGCCAGCAGTTATTTTCGGGAGGGCCTCTATCTGCAGTTCTTC
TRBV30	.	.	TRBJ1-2	CAWSLQGWYGYTF	TGTGCCTGGAGCCTACAGGGCTGGTATGGCTACACCTTC
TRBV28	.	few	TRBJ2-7	CASSLFSGFDEQYF	TGTGCCAGCAGTTTATTTTCGGGGTTCGACGAGCAGTACTTC
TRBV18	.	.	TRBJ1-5	CASSPGQSTDNQPQHF	TGTGCCAGCTCACCAGGACAGAGTACAGACAATCAGCCCCAGCATTTT
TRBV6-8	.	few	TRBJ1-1	CASAVAYNTEAFF	TGTGCCAGCGCCGTGGCCTACAACACTGAAGCTTTCTTT
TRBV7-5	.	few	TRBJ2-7	CASSFSGTSYEQYF	TGTGCCAGCAGCTTCTCCGGGACCTCCTACGAGCAGTACTTC
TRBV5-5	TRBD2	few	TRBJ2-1	CASSPRPGGYNEQFF	TGTGCCAGCAGCCCAAGGCCGGGGGGCTACAATGAGCAGTTCTTC
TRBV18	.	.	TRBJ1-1	CASSPTTNTEAFF	TGTGCCAGCTCACCAACAACGAACACTGAAGCTTTCTTT
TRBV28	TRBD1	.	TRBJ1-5	CASTLTQGNNQPQHF	TGTGCCAGCACTCTCACACAGGGGAATAATCAGCCCCAGCATTTT
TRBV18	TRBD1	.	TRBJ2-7	CASSPGKTGAYEQYF	TGTGCCAGCTCACCCGGGAAGACAGGGGCCTACGAGCAGTACTTC
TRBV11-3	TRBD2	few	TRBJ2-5	CASSSIRRASGRKGETQYF	TGTGCCAGCAGCTCAATCCGTCGGGCTAGCGGGAGAAAAGGGGAGACCCAGTACTTC
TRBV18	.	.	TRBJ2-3	CASSPFQGMDTQYF	TGTGCCAGCTCACCGTTCCAGGGCATGGATACGCAGTATTTT
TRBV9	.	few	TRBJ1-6	CASSVEEGFNSPLHF	TGTGCCAGCAGCGTAGAGGAAGGGTTTAATTCACCCCTCCACTTT
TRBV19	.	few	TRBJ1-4	CASSIRGLNEKLFF	TGTGCCAGTAGTATACGAGGTCTTAATGAAAAACTGTTTTTT
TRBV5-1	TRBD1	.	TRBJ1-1	CASSQINRGNEAFF	TGCGCCAGCAGCCAGATCAACAGGGGGAACGAAGCTTTCTTT
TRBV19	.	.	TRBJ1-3	CASGGVTGNTIYF	TGTGCCAGTGGTGGGGTTACGGGAAACACCATATATTTT
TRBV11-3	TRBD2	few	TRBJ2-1	CASSPNVLAGPEQFF	TGTGCCAGCAGCCCAAATGTACTAGCGGGACCTGAGCAGTTCTTC
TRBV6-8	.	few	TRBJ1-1	CASSYGGNTEAFF	TGTGCCAGCAGTTACGGTGGGAACACTGAAGCTTTCTTT
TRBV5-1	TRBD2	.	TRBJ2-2	CASRGGSGSTGELFF	TGCGCCAGCAGGGGCGGGAGCGGGAGCACCGGGGAGCTGTTTTTT
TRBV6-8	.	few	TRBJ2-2	CASSYLGHMFTGELFF	TGTGCCAGCAGTTACCTGGGACATATGTTTACCGGGGAGCTGTTTTTT
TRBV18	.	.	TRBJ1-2	CASSPPWADDYGYTF	TGTGCCAGCTCACCACCGTGGGCAGACGACTATGGCTACACCTTC
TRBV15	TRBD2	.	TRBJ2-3	CATSRELGGGSDTQYF	TGTGCCACCAGCAGAGAGCTCGGGGGGGGTTCAGATACGCAGTATTTT
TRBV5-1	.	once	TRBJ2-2	CASSLSQNTGELFF	TGCGCCAGCAGTCTATCTCAGAACACCGGGGAGCTGTTTTTT
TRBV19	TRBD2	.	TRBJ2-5	CASSISRGGAETQYF	TGTGCCAGTAGTATCTCACGCGGGGGGGCTGAGACCCAGTACTTC
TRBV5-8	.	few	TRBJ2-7	CASSLDGAREQYF	TGTGCCAGCAGCTTAGATGGGGCGCGGGAGCAGTACTTC
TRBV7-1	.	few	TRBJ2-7	CASGPGIKYEQYF	TGTGCCAGCGGTCCGGGGATAAAGTACGAGCAGTACTTC
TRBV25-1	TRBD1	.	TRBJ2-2	CASSDQQGLNTGELFF	TGTGCCAGCAGTGACCAACAGGGGCTGAACACCGGGGAGCTGTTTTTT